This T cell receptor beta chain came from a study of OX40 agonist ivuxolimab in advanced cancers. For the study in its entirety: Ivuxolimab was a fully human IgG2 agonistic monoclonal antibody targeting the costimulatory receptor OX40 (CD134). Intravenous ivuxolimab was administered to patients every 2 weeks at six dose levels: 0.01, 0.1, 0.3, 1.5, 3 and 10 mg/kg. Among the roughly 50 dose-escalation patients, about 19 had hepatocellular carcinoma, some 15 melanoma, 9 renal cell carcinoma and 9 head and neck cancer. A male proportion of 82.7% and a mean age of approximately 55 years, ranging from about 20 to 79, were recorded for the dose-escalation cohort. Patients were allowed to have had prior anti-PD-1, anti-PD-L1 or anti-CTLA-4 therapy, and 40% to 45% of the dose-escalation patients had previously received checkpoint inhibitors. Partial responses occurred in three dose-escalation patients, of whom one had hepatocellular carcinoma and two had cutaneous melanoma. Peripheral TCRbeta sequencing aimed to test whether ivuxolimab altered TCR sequence diversity and caused clonal T-cell expansion. The paper describes the monotherapy dose-escalation part (N ≈ 51 patients) of the phase I trial of ivuxolimab. The paper's findings and limits, for the study overall: Antigen specificity was not determined for the clonally expanded peripheral T cells. Low levels of normalized T-cell clonal expansion were also shown by some nonresponding patients. Partial responders in the 0.1-3.0 mg/kg groups had among the lowest normalized peripheral clonal expansion, especially among CD8+ T cells. At doses of 0.1 to 3.0 mg/kg, clonal expansion of both CD4+ and CD8+ blood T cells was observed from baseline to week 6. After ivuxolimab, CD8+ T cells had more expanded clones than CD4+ T cells on average.

V is cut by 2 bases and J by 4 bases, and the space between the germline ends is 11 bases. The germline V gene encodes CDR1 SGHVS and CDR2 FQNEAQ. The CDR3 covers 15 residues, taking in both the cysteine and the phenylalanine. Only the CDR3 DNA is retained, 45 bases long and in frame from the first base. Patients with autoimmune disease history or receiving systemic immunosuppression were excluded from the trial. In every dose cohort, peripheral blood was drawn for TCR sequencing at baseline, cycle 4 day 1, and cycle 7 day 1. The samples were drawn from a first-in-human, open-label, multicenter phase I dose-escalation trial of ivuxolimab. Adults with locally advanced or metastatic head and neck squamous cell, hepatocellular, melanoma or renal cell carcinoma were enrolled in the trial. Before TCR sequencing, CD4+ and CD8+ T cells were separately sorted from peripheral blood. For sequencing of the TCRbeta CDR3 region, genomic DNA was extracted from the sorted cells. TCRbeta CDR3 regions were sequenced using the immunoSEQ Assay. TCRdb retrieved this table from immuneACCESS and kept in-frame rearrangements only. Not all clones are present; in checked studies, unresolved V genes account for under half, and no reason is known for the remainder. The sample table shows approximately 89,000 clones, and around 87% are seen once. Under 0.35% of the sample comes from the top ten.

Comment on this clone: Its antigen specificity is not known. Base qualities are not recorded, but no much larger clone differs from it by a single base.

The TCR comes from an adult with an advanced solid tumor such as melanoma, head and neck, liver or kidney cancer. The source was CD4+ or CD8+ T cells sorted from blood, collected in a trial of the OX40 agonist ivuxolimab. The chain was built from TRBV7-8 and TRBJ2-2, with the D segment identity uncertain. The CDR3 has the sequence CASSLQPSGTGELFF. The nucleotide sequence reads as follows: TGTGCCAGCAGCTTACAGCCGTCAGGCACCGGGGAGCTGTTTTTT.